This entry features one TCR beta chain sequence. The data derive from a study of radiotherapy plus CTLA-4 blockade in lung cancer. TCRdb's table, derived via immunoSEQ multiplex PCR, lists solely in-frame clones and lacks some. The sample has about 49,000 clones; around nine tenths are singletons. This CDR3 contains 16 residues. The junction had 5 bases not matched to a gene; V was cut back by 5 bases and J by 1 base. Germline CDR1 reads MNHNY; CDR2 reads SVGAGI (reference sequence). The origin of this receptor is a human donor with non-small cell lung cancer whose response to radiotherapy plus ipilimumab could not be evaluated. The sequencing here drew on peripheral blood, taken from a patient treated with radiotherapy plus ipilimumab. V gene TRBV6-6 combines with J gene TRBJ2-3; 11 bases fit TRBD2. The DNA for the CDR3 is TGTGCCAGCAGTGCCCCGACTAGCGGGGGCACAGATACGCAGTATTTT. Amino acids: CASSAPTSGGTDTQYF.